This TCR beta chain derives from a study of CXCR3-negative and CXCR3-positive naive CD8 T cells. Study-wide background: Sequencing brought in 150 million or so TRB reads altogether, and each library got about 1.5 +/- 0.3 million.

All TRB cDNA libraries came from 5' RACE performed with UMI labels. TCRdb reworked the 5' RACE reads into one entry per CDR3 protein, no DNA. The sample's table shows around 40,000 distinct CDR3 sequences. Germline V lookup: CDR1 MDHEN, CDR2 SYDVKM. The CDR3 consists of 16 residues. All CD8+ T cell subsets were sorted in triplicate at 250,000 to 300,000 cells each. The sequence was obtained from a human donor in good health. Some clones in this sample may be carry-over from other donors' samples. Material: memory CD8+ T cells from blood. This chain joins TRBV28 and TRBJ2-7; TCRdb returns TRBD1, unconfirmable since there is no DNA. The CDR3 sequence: CASSPRAIPVSYEQYF.